These 30 T cell receptor beta chains were sequenced from one sample in a study of Tregs in tolerant kidney transplant recipients. Libraries were prepared by immunoSEQ multiplex PCR; TCRdb keeps only in-frame clonotypes and omits some of them. Among nearly 15,000 clones listed, around 80% were seen once. This specimen was Tregs from blood, taken before the transplant. These receptors originate from a human donor who received a combined kidney and bone marrow transplant.

The J gene is TRBJ2-7, the V gene TRBV6-1; 8 nucleotides line up with TRBD2. The ends lost 2 bases at V and 2 bases at J; junction bases unmatched: 5. CDR1 is MNHNS and CDR2 is SASEGT in the germline V gene. This CDR3 region has 15 residues. The CDR3 nucleotides are TGTGCCAGCAGTGAATCCGGCGGGGGGCCCTACGAGCAGTACTTC. Its translation is CASSESGGGPYEQYF.

The rearrangement uses TRBV7-9 and TRBJ2-7, with a weak D call TRBD1 (6 bases). V lost 1 base and J 5 bases, leaving 18 bases between the germline ends. CDR1 SEHNR and CDR2 FQNEAQ come from the germline V gene (reference sequence). The CDR3 sequence is 16 residues long. The CDR3: CASSLGSGVGVHEQYF. The CDR3, as DNA: TGTGCCAGCAGCTTAGGATCAGGGGTTGGCGTCCACGAGCAGTACTTC.

The V gene is TRBV6-1, the J gene TRBJ2-3, with TRBD1 matching 7 bases. CDR1 is MNHNS, CDR2 SASEGT, per germline. The CDR3 spans 11 residues. Unmatched junction bases numbered 4, after V lost 11 bases and J lost 5 bases. The CDR3: CAGRQGDTQYF. CDR3 bases: TGTGCCGGAAGACAGGGAGATACGCAGTATTTT.

The V call is TRBV10-1, the J call TRBJ2-5; D unresolved. Trimming shortened V by 9 bases and J by 6 bases, and 14 bases separated the two germline ends. This CDR3 has 12 residues. CDR1 and CDR2 (germline): WNHNN, SYGVQD (reference sequence). CDR3 residues: CARSPRRKTQYF. CDR3 in DNA: TGCGCCAGATCTCCTAGGAGAAAGACCCAGTACTTC.

The chain joins TRBV23-1 to TRBJ2-5; a weak D match, TRBD2 (6 bases). TRBV23-1 is placed among ORFs of uncertain function. The V gene lost 4 bases and the J gene lost 4 bases, with 13 bases spanning the gap. The CDR3 consists of 14 residues. The CDR3 DNA reads as TGCGCCAGCAGTCGGCACTTCGGGGGAGAGACCCAGTACTTC. The encoded protein is CASSRHFGGETQYF.

The V and J genes are TRBV18 and TRBJ1-5; unclear D gene. Germline CDR1 reads KGHSH; CDR2 reads LQKENI. V dropped 0 bases and J dropped 6 bases, with 12 bases sitting between them. The CDR3 extends over 15 amino acids. CDR3 sequence: CASSPPVAVGQPQHF. The CDR3, as DNA: TGTGCCAGCTCACCACCGGTAGCGGTAGGTCAGCCCCAGCATTTT.

The rearrangement links TRBV4-1 to TRBJ2-2; the match to TRBD2 covers 8 bases. Germline V gene lookup returns CDR1 MGHRA and CDR2 YSYEKL. V shed 3 bases, J shed 6 bases, and the junction held 9 bases outside the gene matches. The CDR3 is 16 residues long. The CDR3 region is CASSHRTGGPAGELFF. In DNA, the CDR3 is TGCGCCAGCAGCCACCGGACGGGGGGGCCGGCCGGGGAGCTGTTTTTT.

V gene TRBV7-9 combines with J gene TRBJ1-5; D gene uncertain. Germline loops: CDR1 SEHNR, CDR2 FQNEAQ (reference sequence). V shed 6 bases and J shed 7 bases, with 10 bases lying between them. CDR3 length: 12 residues. DNA of the CDR3: TGTGCCAGCAGTTACACGGGGCAGCCCCAGCATTTT. Its protein product is CASSYTGQPQHF.

The rearrangement uses TRBV20-1 and TRBJ1-1; TRBD1 matches 9 bases. The CDR3 consists of 11 residues. Trimming removed 2 bases from V and 11 bases from J; junction bases left unmatched: 3. Germline CDR1 and CDR2: DFQATT and SNEGSKA (reference sequence). The CDR3 DNA reads TGCAGTGCTAGATCCGGGACAGGGGCTTTCTTT. It translates to CSARSGTGAFF.

This clone has just a few counts. The V gene is TRBV5-4, the J gene TRBJ2-2, with TRBD1 identical over 8 bases. The ends lost 2 bases at V and 6 bases at J; junction bases unmatched: 6. Germline V gene lookup returns CDR1 SGHNT and CDR2 YYREEE (reference sequence). This CDR3 region has 15 residues. The CDR3 DNA follows: TGTGCCAGCAGCTTCCAGGACAGGGAGGCCGGGGAGCTGTTTTTT. Protein: CASSFQDREAGELFF.

The CDR3 is CASGGDRVEQFF. The CDR3 DNA sequence: TGTGCCAGCGGGGGCGACAGGGTCGAGCAGTTCTTC. The chain is built from TRBV28 and TRBJ2-1; 7 bases are shared with TRBD1. CDR1 and CDR2 from the germline V gene are MDHEN and SYDVKM. This CDR3 comprises 12 residues. V trimming: 8 bases; J trimming: 10 bases; junction bases outside the gene matches: 8.

The chain joins TRBV10-3 to TRBJ2-7; TRBD2 agrees at 7 bases. V shed 10 bases and J 0 bases; nucleotides not matched to a gene: 9. Germline assignment: CDR1 ENHRY and CDR2 SYGVKD. The CDR3 has 14 amino acids. In DNA form, the CDR3 reads TGTGCCAGCCTGGGACTACCAAGCTCCTACGAGCAGTACTTC. Amino acid sequence: CASLGLPSSYEQYF.

This chain connects TRBV18 to TRBJ1-1, with D perhaps matching TRBD1 (5 bases). V lost 3 bases, J lost 4 bases, and 18 bases lay in between. There are 16 residues in the CDR3. The germline V gene has CDR1 KGHSH and CDR2 LQKENI. The CDR3 protein is CASSPAGVWGVTEAFF. The CDR3 DNA reads TGTGCCAGCTCACCGGCGGGGGTTTGGGGAGTCACTGAAGCTTTCTTT.

The CDR3: CASITKVGARAFF. In DNA form, the CDR3 reads TGTGCCAGCATCACCAAGGTGGGGGCGCGGGCTTTCTTT. The chain joins TRBV11-2 to TRBJ1-1; D perhaps matches TRBD1 (6 bases). The germline V gene encodes CDR1 SGHAT and CDR2 FQNNGV. Trimming pared 7 bases from V and 11 bases from J, leaving 20 bases between. This CDR3 has 13 amino acids.

This chain uses TRBV9 with TRBJ2-1; D is ambiguous. Germline V gene sequence: CDR1 SGDLS, CDR2 YYNGEE. Trimming took 6 bases from V and 0 from J, leaving 13 bases between them. The CDR3 consists of 15 residues. DNA of the CDR3: TGTGCCAGCACTTTAGCCCCTAGCTCCTACAATGAGCAGTTCTTC. Amino acid sequence: CASTLAPSSYNEQFF.

The chain has TRBV19 and TRBJ2-6; D is uncertain. The CDR3 contains 13 residues. Germline loops: CDR1 LNHDA, CDR2 SQIVND (reference sequence). The ends were cut back, 8 bases at V and 1 base at J, with 6 bases in the middle. The CDR3: CASGRSGANVLTF. As DNA, the CDR3 is TGTGCCAGTGGCAGGTCTGGGGCCAACGTCCTGACTTTC.

The chain uses TRBV7-2 and TRBJ2-7; TRBD1 matches at 10 bases. The germline CDR1 and CDR2 sequences are SGHTA and FQGNSA. This CDR3 comprises 16 residues. V was clipped by 5 bases and J by 3 bases; unmatched bases: 10. CDR3 in amino acids: CASSPRGGTGVYEQYF. CDR3 in DNA: TGTGCCAGCAGCCCCCGTGGGGGGACAGGGGTCTACGAGCAGTACTTC.

This clone was seen only once. This chain connects TRBV6-5 to TRBJ1-4, with D uncertain. Germline-derived CDR1 and CDR2 are MNHEY and SVGAGI. The CDR3 is 15 residues long. V dropped 6 bases and J dropped 1 base, with 12 bases sitting between them. CDR3 region: CASRAWRGTNEKLFF. The DNA for the CDR3 is TGTGCCAGCAGGGCCTGGCGGGGAACTAATGAAAAACTGTTTTTT.

This clone has just a few counts. The chain links TRBV19 to TRBJ1-5, with unresolved D. The V and J ends lost 10 bases and 0 bases respectively, with 25 bases between them. CDR1 is LNHDA and CDR2 is SQIVND in the germline V gene (reference sequence). The CDR3 extends over 18 amino acids. CDR3 amino acids: CATGWAPAGGASNQPQHF. The CDR3 region has the DNA TGTGCCACCGGTTGGGCCCCAGCGGGAGGCGCTAGCAATCAGCCCCAGCATTTT.

The chain combines TRBV6-4 with TRBJ2-7; the match to TRBD2 covers 13 bases. This CDR3 comprises 15 residues. CDR1 is MRHNA, CDR2 SNTAGT, per germline. Losses at the gene ends were 4 bases for V and 7 bases for J; bases not matched to a gene: 7. CDR3 residues: CASSVTSGGAEEQYF. DNA of the CDR3: TGTGCCAGCAGTGTAACTAGCGGGGGGGCTGAGGAGCAGTACTTC.

This clone was recorded once. The CDR3 is CASSPRTTLSYEQYF. The CDR3 region has the DNA TGTGCCAGCAGCCCCAGGACTACGTTATCCTACGAGCAGTACTTC. The rearrangement joins TRBV7-9 to TRBJ2-7; perhaps TRBD2 as D (6 bases). The V gene's germline CDR1 is SEHNR and CDR2 FQNEAQ (reference sequence). The CDR3 length is 15 residues. Trimming took off 5 bases at V and 1 base at J, with 15 bases between the two ends.

The rearrangement links TRBV2 to TRBJ2-1; TRBD2 matches at 10 bases. From germline, CDR1 is SNHLY and CDR2 FYNNEI. The V gene end was trimmed by 11 bases and the J gene end by 2 bases; junction bases not matched to a gene: 6. This CDR3 has 14 amino acids. CDR3 in DNA: TGTGCCGGTTCTAGCGGGAGCCCCTACAATGAGCAGTTCTTC. Translated: CAGSSGSPYNEQFF.

The chain employs TRBV19 and TRBJ1-5; TRBD1 might be the D (5 bases). The CDR3 is made up of 15 amino acids. V lost 9 bases, J lost 3 bases, and 18 bases lay in between. CDR1 is LNHDA, CDR2 SQIVND, per germline (reference sequence). The CDR3 DNA reads TGTGCCAGCAGACTATCCGGGACTTCCAATCAGCCCCAGCATTTT. Protein product: CASRLSGTSNQPQHF.

The CDR3 protein is CASSQDRAPAPYEQYF. CDR3 bases: TGTGCCAGCAGCCAAGACAGGGCGCCAGCCCCCTACGAGCAGTACTTC. This sequence joins TRBV14 and TRBJ2-7, with D possibly matching TRBD1 (5 bases). The CDR3 totals 16 residues. V lost 0 bases, J lost 2 bases, and 14 bases lay in between. CDR1 SGHDN and CDR2 FVKESK come from the germline V gene.

This sequence joins TRBV5-6 and TRBJ1-4, with D possibly TRBD1 on 6 matching bases. V dropped 1 base and J dropped 8 bases, with 15 bases sitting between them. Germline-derived CDR1 and CDR2 are SGHDT and YYEEEE. The CDR3 has 15 residues. The CDR3: CASSLTGKVGEKLFF. The CDR3, as DNA: TGTGCCAGCAGCTTGACAGGGAAAGTAGGGGAAAAACTGTTTTTT.

CDR3 DNA: TGCGCCAGCAGCTTGGCGGGTTTCAAAGCGCGGAACACCTTC. Translation: CASSLAGFKARNTF. V gene TRBV5-1 combines with J gene TRBJ1-2; no definite D call. Trimming removed 0 bases from V and 12 bases from J, with 18 bases in between. The CDR3 is 14 amino acids. Germline V gene lookup returns CDR1 SGHRS and CDR2 YFSETQ.

This chain uses TRBV6-6 with TRBJ2-1; perhaps TRBD2 as D (6 bases). The CDR3 totals 15 residues. V lost 0 bases, J lost 5 bases, and 11 bases lay in between. Germline CDR1 reads MNHNY; CDR2 reads SVGAGI (reference sequence). Here the CDR3 reads CASSYSGGVNNEQFF. CDR3 nucleotides: TGTGCCAGCAGTTACTCTGGCGGGGTCAACAATGAGCAGTTCTTC.

The chain combines TRBV5-1 with TRBJ2-1; TRBD1 matches at 8 bases. V shed 3 bases and J 0 bases; nucleotides not matched to a gene: 5. The germline gives CDR1 SGHRS, CDR2 YFSETQ. The CDR3 is 16 amino acids. CDR3 sequence (DNA): TGCGCCAGCAGCTCGGGAACAGGGGGCTCCTACAATGAGCAGTTCTTC. It codes for CASSSGTGGSYNEQFF. Using reference TRBV5-1 and TRBJ2-1 for the parts outside the CDR3, the full variable domain is KAGVTQTPRYLIKTRGQQVTLSCSPISGHRSVSWYQQTPGQGLQFLFEYFSETQRNKGNFPGRFSGRQFSNSRSEMNVSTLELGDSALYLCASSSGTGGSYNEQFFGPGTRLTVL.

DNA of the CDR3: TGTGCCAGCAGTGATACAGGTACTGGGGCCAACGTCCTGACTTTC. Translated, it gives CASSDTGTGANVLTF. The chain employs TRBV6-1 and TRBJ2-6, with a possible D match to TRBD1 (5 bases). Germline CDR1 MNHNS, CDR2 SASEGT. V lost 3 bases and J 2 bases, leaving 8 bases between the germline ends. CDR3 length: 15 amino acids.

The chain is built from TRBV11-2 and TRBJ2-6, with a possible D match to TRBD2 (5 bases). There are 15 residues in the CDR3. V was pared by 2 bases and J by 5 bases, with 10 bases between. Per germline, CDR1 SGHAT and CDR2 FQNNGV. CDR3 DNA: TGTGCCAGCAGCTTAAGGACTGCCTGGGCCAACGTCCTGACTTTC. This sequence encodes CASSLRTAWANVLTF.